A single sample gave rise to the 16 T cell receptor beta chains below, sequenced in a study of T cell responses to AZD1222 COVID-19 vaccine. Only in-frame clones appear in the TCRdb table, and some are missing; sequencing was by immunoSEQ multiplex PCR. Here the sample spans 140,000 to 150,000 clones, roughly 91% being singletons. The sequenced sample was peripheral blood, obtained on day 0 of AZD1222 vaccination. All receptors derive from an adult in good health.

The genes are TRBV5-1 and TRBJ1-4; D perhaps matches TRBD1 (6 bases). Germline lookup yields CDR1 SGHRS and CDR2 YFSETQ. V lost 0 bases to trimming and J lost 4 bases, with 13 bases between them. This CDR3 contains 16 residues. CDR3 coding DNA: TGCGCCAGCAGCTTGGTAGTGACAGGACGTAATGAAAAACTGTTTTTT. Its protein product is CASSLVVTGRNEKLFF.

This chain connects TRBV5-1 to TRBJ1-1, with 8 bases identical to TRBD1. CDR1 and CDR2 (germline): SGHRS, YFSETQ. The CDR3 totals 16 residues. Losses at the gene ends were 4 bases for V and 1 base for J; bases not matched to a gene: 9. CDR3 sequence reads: CASSRKAGGENTEAFF. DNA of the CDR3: TGCGCCAGCAGCCGGAAGGCAGGGGGCGAGAACACTGAAGCTTTCTTT.

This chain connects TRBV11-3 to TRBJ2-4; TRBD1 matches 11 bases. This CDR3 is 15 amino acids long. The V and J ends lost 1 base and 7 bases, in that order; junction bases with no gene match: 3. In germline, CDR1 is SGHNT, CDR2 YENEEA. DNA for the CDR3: TGTGCCAGCAGCTTAGGGGGGACAGGGGGTAACATTCAGTACTTC. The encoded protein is CASSLGGTGGNIQYF.

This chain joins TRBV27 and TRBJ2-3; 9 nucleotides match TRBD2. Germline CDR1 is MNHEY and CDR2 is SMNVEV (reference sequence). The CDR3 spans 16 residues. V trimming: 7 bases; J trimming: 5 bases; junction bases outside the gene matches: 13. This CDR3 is CASTSAASGKGDTQYF. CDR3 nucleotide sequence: TGTGCCAGCACCTCAGCGGCTAGCGGGAAAGGAGATACGCAGTATTTT.

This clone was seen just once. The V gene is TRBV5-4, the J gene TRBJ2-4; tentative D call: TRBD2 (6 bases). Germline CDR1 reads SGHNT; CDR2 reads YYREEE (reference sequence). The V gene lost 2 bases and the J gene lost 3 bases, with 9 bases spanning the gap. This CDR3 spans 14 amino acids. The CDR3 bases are TGTGCCAGCAGCTTTTTGGGGGGCAAAAACATTCAGTACTTC. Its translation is CASSFLGGKNIQYF.

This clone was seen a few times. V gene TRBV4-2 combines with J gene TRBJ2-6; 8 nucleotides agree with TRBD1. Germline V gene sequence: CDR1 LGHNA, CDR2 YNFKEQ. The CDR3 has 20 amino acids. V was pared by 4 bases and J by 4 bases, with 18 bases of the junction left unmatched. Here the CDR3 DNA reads TGTGCCAGCAGCCCGATAACCACCGCAGGGGGCGCGACCGGGGCCAACGTCCTGACTTTC. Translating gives CASSPITTAGGATGANVLTF.

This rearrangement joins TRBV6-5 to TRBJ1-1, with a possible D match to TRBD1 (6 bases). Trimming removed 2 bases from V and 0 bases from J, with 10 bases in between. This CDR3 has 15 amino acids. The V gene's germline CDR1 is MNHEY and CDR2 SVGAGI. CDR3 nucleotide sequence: TGTGCCAGCAGTTACCAGGGGACCCTGAACACTGAAGCTTTCTTT. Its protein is CASSYQGTLNTEAFF.

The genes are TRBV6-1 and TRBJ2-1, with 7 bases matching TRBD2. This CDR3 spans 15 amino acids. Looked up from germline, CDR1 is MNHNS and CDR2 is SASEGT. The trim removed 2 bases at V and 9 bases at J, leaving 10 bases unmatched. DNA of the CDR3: TGTGCCAGCAGTGAAATGTTGGCGGGAGCTGGTGAGCAGTTCTTC. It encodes CASSEMLAGAGEQFF.

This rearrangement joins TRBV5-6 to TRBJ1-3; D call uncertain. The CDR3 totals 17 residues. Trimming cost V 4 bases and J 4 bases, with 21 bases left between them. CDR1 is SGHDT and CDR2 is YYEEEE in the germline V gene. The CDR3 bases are TGTGCCAGCAGCCTAAAAACGGCAGGACCCCTCGGAAACACCATATATTTT. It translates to CASSLKTAGPLGNTIYF.

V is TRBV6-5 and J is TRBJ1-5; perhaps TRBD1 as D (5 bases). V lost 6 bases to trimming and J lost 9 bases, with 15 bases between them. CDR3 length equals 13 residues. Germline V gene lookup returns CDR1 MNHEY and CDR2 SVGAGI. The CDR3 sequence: CASRVRGIGPQHF. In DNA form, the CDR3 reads TGTGCCAGCAGAGTCCGGGGGATCGGGCCCCAGCATTTT.

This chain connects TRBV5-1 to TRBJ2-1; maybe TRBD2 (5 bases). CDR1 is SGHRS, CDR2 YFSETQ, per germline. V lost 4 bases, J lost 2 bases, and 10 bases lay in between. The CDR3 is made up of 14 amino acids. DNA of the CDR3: TGCGCCAGCAGCCCGTCGGGGACCTACAATGAGCAGTTCTTC. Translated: CASSPSGTYNEQFF.

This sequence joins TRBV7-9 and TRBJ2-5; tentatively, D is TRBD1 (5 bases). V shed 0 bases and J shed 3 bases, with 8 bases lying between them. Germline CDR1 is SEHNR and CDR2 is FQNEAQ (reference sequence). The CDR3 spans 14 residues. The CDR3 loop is CASSLAGAKETQYF. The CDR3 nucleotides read TGTGCCAGCAGCTTAGCAGGGGCAAAAGAGACCCAGTACTTC.

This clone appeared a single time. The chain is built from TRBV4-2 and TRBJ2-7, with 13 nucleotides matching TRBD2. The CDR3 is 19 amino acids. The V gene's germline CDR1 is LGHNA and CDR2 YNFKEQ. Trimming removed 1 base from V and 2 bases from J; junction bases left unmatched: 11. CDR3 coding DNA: TGTGCCAGCAGCCAAGGAGGGTCTTCGGGACTAGCGGGAACCTACGAGCAGTACTTC. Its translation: CASSQGGSSGLAGTYEQYF.

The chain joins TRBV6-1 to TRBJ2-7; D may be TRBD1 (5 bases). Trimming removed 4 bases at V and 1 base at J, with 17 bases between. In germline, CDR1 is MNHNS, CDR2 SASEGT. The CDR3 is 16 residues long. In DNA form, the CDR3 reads TGTGCCAGCAGTGTCCGCCCCCAGGGTTTTTCCTACGAGCAGTACTTC. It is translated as CASSVRPQGFSYEQYF.

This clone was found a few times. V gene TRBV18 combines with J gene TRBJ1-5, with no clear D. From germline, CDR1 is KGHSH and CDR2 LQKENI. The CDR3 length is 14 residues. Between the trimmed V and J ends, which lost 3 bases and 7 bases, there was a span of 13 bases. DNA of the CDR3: TGTGCCAGCTCACCTGGAGTTGGAGGGCAGCCCCAGCATTTT. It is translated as CASSPGVGGQPQHF.

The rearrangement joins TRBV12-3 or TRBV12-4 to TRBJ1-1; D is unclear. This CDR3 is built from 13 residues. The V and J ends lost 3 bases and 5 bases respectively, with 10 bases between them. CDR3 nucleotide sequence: TGTGCCAGCAGTTTCGGTGAGTGGACTGAAGCTTTCTTT. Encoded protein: CASSFGEWTEAFF.